One sample yielded the 18 T cell receptor beta chains listed below, sequenced in a study of regulatory T cells in long-lasting Graves disease. Time point in this sample: persistent/refractory GD, antithyroid drugs over 5 years with positive TRAb. From RNA extracted from PBMCs, the TCR library was made. Construction of the TCR beta libraries employed iRepertoire HTBI primers in conjunction with Arm-PCR of CDR3 regions. TCRdb reprocessed the multiplex PCR reads with MiXCR, giving one entry per CDR3 protein. The table shows fewer than 450,000 distinct CDR3 sequences, with around 22% occurring only once. Material: peripheral blood mononuclear cells (PBMCs), obtained when the disease was refractory, from a patient treated with antithyroid drugs. These receptors came from a female donor with Graves disease.

In its sample, this clonotype was seen a few times. The chain has TRBV20-1 and TRBJ2-5, with 10 bases aligning to TRBD1. This CDR3 contains 13 residues. CDR1 and CDR2 (germline): DFQATT, SNEGSKA (reference sequence). The trim removed 6 bases at V and 5 bases at J, leaving 6 bases unmatched. The CDR3 here is CSARGTGVETQYF. CDR3 nucleotides: TGCAGTGCCCGTGGGACAGGGGTCGAGACCCAGTACTTC.

This clonotype has a count of ten or more. The rearrangement joins TRBV7-8 to TRBJ1-5; unclear D gene. V lost 1 base to trimming and J lost 11 bases, with 18 bases between them. Germline V gene sequence: CDR1 SGHVS, CDR2 FQNEAQ. This CDR3 is built from 15 residues. This chain's CDR3 is CASSLGGKGVMAQHF. DNA for the CDR3: TGTGCCAGCAGCTTAGGAGGGAAGGGCGTGATGGCCCAGCATTTT.

The CDR3 here is CATSASDRGNTGELFF. Written as DNA, the CDR3 is TGTGCCACCAGTGCCTCCGACAGGGGTAACACCGGGGAGCTGTTTTTT. V and J are TRBV24-1 and TRBJ2-2, with TRBD1 matching over 8 bases. The CDR3 consists of 16 residues. With 5 bases clipped from V and 2 bases from J, the junction kept 6 bases outside the gene matches. Looked up from germline, CDR1 is KGHDR and CDR2 is SFDVKD.

This clonotype appeared a few times. This chain connects TRBV10-3 to TRBJ1-5, with a tentative D call TRBD1 (6 bases). Germline loops: CDR1 ENHRY, CDR2 SYGVKD. Between the trimmed V and J ends, which lost 4 bases and 2 bases, there was a span of 15 bases. This CDR3 contains 16 residues. The CDR3 DNA is TGTGCCATCAGTGCCCAGGGGTCAGGGGGCAATCAGCCCCAGCATTTT. As protein: CAISAQGSGGNQPQHF.

A few counts support this clonotype. V is TRBV30 and J is TRBJ1-6; D uncertain. V lost 3 bases to trimming and J lost 0 bases, with 12 bases between them. Germline V lookup: CDR1 GTSNPN, CDR2 SVGIG (reference sequence). This CDR3 has 16 residues. CDR3 residues: CAWRRVGGSYNSPLHF. As DNA, the CDR3 is TGTGCCTGGAGGCGGGTCGGTGGCTCCTATAATTCACCCCTCCACTTT. Based on the CDR3 plus reference TRBV30 and TRBJ1-6, the full variable domain is SQTIHQWPATLVQPVGSPLSLECTVEGTSNPNLYWYRQAAGRGLQLLFYSVGIGQISSEVPQNLSASRPQDRQFILSSKKLLLSDSGFYLCAWRRVGGSYNSPLHFGNGTRLTVT.

The chain couples TRBV6-1 to TRBJ2-7; 9 nucleotides align to TRBD2. CDR3 length equals 15 residues. The V and J ends lost 5 bases and 0 bases, in that order; junction bases with no gene match: 5. Germline V gives CDR1 MNHNS, CDR2 SASEGT. The CDR3 reads CASSTGLAPSYEQYF. For the CDR3, the DNA is TGTGCCAGCAGTACGGGACTAGCTCCCTCCTACGAGCAGTACTTC.

V is TRBV12-3 or TRBV12-4 and J is TRBJ2-7; D possibly corresponds to TRBD1 (5 bases). V lost 7 bases to trimming and J lost 2 bases, with 12 bases between them. This CDR3 spans 13 amino acids. The CDR3, as DNA: TGTGCCAGCACCCAGGGTACAGCCTACGAGCAGTACTTC. Protein: CASTQGTAYEQYF.

The chain couples TRBV4-3 to TRBJ2-4; unclear D gene. This CDR3 region has 15 residues. With 6 bases removed from V and 0 bases from J, the gap between germline ends came to 12 bases. Per germline, CDR1 LGHNA and CDR2 YSLEER. The CDR3 sequence: CASSSYELAKNIQYF. The CDR3 DNA is TGCGCCAGCAGTTCCTACGAGCTAGCCAAAAACATTCAGTACTTC.

This clonotype was seen ten or more times. The J gene is TRBJ2-7, the V gene TRBV6-1; the match to TRBD2 covers 8 bases. Germline lookup yields CDR1 MNHNS and CDR2 SASEGT. V lost 7 bases to trimming and J lost 0 bases; unmatched junction nucleotides: 11. There are 16 residues in the CDR3. This CDR3 is CASTDPVTSGSYEQYF. The CDR3 bases are TGTGCCAGCACCGACCCGGTAACTAGCGGCTCCTACGAGCAGTACTTC.

This clonotype was found a few times. V gene TRBV12-3 or TRBV12-4 combines with J gene TRBJ2-5; 7 nucleotides line up with TRBD1. The CDR3 spans 13 residues. V lost 7 bases, J lost 7 bases, and 9 bases stayed unmatched. This CDR3 is CASIGDSPRTQYF. The DNA of the CDR3 is TGTGCCAGCATCGGGGACAGCCCTCGGACCCAGTACTTC.

This clonotype was observed at least ten times. The chain joins TRBV2 to TRBJ2-7; no definite D call. The CDR3 has 12 amino acids. Germline V CDR1 and CDR2: SNHLY, FYNNEI. Trimming left V 5 bases short and J 3 bases short, with 8 bases between. CDR3 in amino acids: CASSTVIYEQYF. CDR3 sequence (DNA): TGTGCCAGCAGTACAGTAATCTACGAGCAGTACTTC.

This clonotype occurred once. The gene calls are TRBV4-2 and TRBJ1-1; D is unresolved. Germline V gives CDR1 LGHNA, CDR2 YNFKEQ. This CDR3 has 16 residues. Trimming took 1 base from V and 1 from J, leaving 13 bases between them. The CDR3 DNA reads TGTGCCAGCAGCCAAGGGCACAGTAGTAGGAACACTGAAGCTTTCTTT. Translating gives CASSQGHSSRNTEAFF.

There are many counts of this clonotype. The chain couples TRBV28 to TRBJ1-2, with D possibly being TRBD1 (5 bases). The CDR3 has 14 amino acids. Germline lookup yields CDR1 MDHEN and CDR2 SYDVKM. The V and J ends lost 6 bases and 8 bases respectively, with 19 bases between them. As DNA, the CDR3 is TGTGCCAGCAGGGGACGTGGAGGGGCGGAGGGCTACACCTTC. Translated, it gives CASRGRGGAEGYTF.

J is TRBJ1-3 and V is TRBV18, with unresolved D. V was clipped by 1 base and J by 0 bases, with 7 bases between them. The length of the CDR3 is 15 residues. Germline values: CDR1 KGHSH, CDR2 LQKENI. The DNA for the CDR3 is TGTGCCAGCTCACCACGTATGTTCTCTGGAAACACCATATATTTT. It specifies CASSPRMFSGNTIYF.

The rearrangement uses TRBV7-2 and TRBJ1-6; 9 nucleotides align to TRBD1. CDR1 and CDR2 from the germline V gene are SGHTA and FQGNSA. Trimming at V came to 4 bases and at J to 9 bases, leaving 4 bases not matched to a gene. The CDR3 has 14 amino acids. This chain's CDR3 is CASSSLDRGSPLHF. The CDR3 DNA reads TGTGCCAGCAGCTCCCTGGACAGGGGTTCACCCCTCCACTTT.

This chain connects TRBV7-9 to TRBJ2-5; 8 positions agree with TRBD2. The germline V gene has CDR1 SEHNR and CDR2 FQNEAQ (reference sequence). The CDR3 sequence is 16 residues long. After removal of 5 bases from V and 5 bases from J, the junction contained 13 bases not matched to a gene. CDR3 nucleotides: TGTGCCAGCAGCCGAGGCGGGAGGAGCCTGGGGGAGACCCAGTACTTC. The encoded protein is CASSRGGRSLGETQYF.

The chain recombines TRBV7-3 with TRBJ2-7; perhaps D is TRBD1 or TRBD2 (5 bases each). CDR3 length: 16 amino acids. Trimming shortened V by 5 bases and J by 0 bases, and 17 bases separated the two germline ends. Germline CDR1 and CDR2: SGHTA and FQGTGA. The CDR3 sequence is CASSEGPGTSSYEQYF. CDR3 nucleotide sequence: TGTGCCAGCAGCGAGGGCCCGGGGACGAGCTCCTACGAGCAGTACTTC. Looking up the rest from reference TRBV7-3 and TRBJ2-7 gives the full variable domain: GAGVSQTPSNKVTEKGKYVELRCDPISGHTALYWYRQSLGQGPEFLIYFQGTGAADDSGLPNDRFFAVRPEGSVSTLKIQRTERGDSAVYLCASSEGPGTSSYEQYFGPGTRLTVT.

This chain uses TRBV20-1 with TRBJ2-5; D is undetermined. The ends were cut back, 2 bases at V and 5 bases at J, with 9 bases in the middle. Germline V gene lookup returns CDR1 DFQATT and CDR2 SNEGSKA (reference sequence). This CDR3 contains 12 residues. CDR3 loop: CSARLVAETQYF. CDR3 in DNA: TGCAGTGCTAGATTGGTTGCGGAGACCCAGTACTTC.